Each of the 25 T cell receptor beta chains below was sequenced from the same sample in a study of T cell responses to AZD1222 COVID-19 vaccine. Clones were read by immunoSEQ multiplex PCR, and TCRdb kept only the in-frame ones, dropping some. The data show 150,000 or so clones, roughly nine tenths seen once. The specimen comprised peripheral blood, sampled on day 0 of AZD1222 vaccination. These TCRs come from an adult in good health.

The chain couples TRBV27 to TRBJ1-3; D gene ambiguous. From germline, CDR1 is MNHEY and CDR2 SMNVEV (reference sequence). V lost 5 bases and J lost 2, with 13 bases in between. The CDR3 consists of 15 residues. CDR3 amino acids: CASSPGPGPGNTIYF. The CDR3 DNA is TGTGCCAGCAGTCCAGGACCCGGGCCTGGAAACACCATATATTTT.

The chain is built from TRBV7-9 and TRBJ2-2, with D unresolved. V was clipped by 5 bases and J by 4 bases, with 8 bases between them. This CDR3 is 13 amino acids long. Germline V gene lookup returns CDR1 SEHNR and CDR2 FQNEAQ (reference sequence). The CDR3 here is CASSRKITGELFF. In DNA form, the CDR3 reads TGTGCCAGCAGCCGAAAGATCACCGGGGAGCTGTTTTTT.

This chain links TRBV27 with TRBJ2-7; D not certain. The CDR3 runs 17 residues. Trimming removed 3 bases from V and 2 bases from J, with 20 bases in between. Germline-derived CDR1 and CDR2 are MNHEY and SMNVEV (reference sequence). The CDR3 bases are TGTGCCAGCAGTTTTCGGGTTACCACGTTATCCACCTACGAGCAGTACTTC. It specifies CASSFRVTTLSTYEQYF.

The V call is TRBV21-1, the J call TRBJ1-1. TRBV21-1 corresponds to a pseudogene. The CDR3 contains 14 residues. CDR3 amino acids: CASSKIVSNTEAFF. Written as DNA, the CDR3 is TGTGCCAGCAGCAAAATTGTTAGTAACACTGAAGCTTTCTTT.

Notes on this clone: This same CDR3 is encoded by further DNA sequences in the sample. The chain joins TRBV7-3 to TRBJ1-2, with a tentative D call TRBD1 (5 bases). Germline V gene data show CDR1 as SGHTA and CDR2 as FQGTGA. The germline V and J ends were trimmed by 5 bases and 4 bases, with 11 bases remaining between them. The CDR3 runs to 13 residues. The CDR3 region is CASSGRGGYGYTF. The CDR3 coding sequence is TGTGCCAGCAGCGGAAGGGGAGGCTATGGCTACACCTTC.

The chain recombines TRBV4-3 with TRBJ1-2, with 7 bases identical to TRBD1. Germline loops: CDR1 LGHNA, CDR2 YSLEER. Losses at the gene ends were 1 base for V and 4 bases for J; bases not matched to a gene: 6. This CDR3 contains 15 residues. CDR3 residues: CASSQGGGGSYGYTF. CDR3 in DNA: TGCGCCAGCAGCCAAGGAGGGGGCGGCTCCTATGGCTACACCTTC.

The chain employs TRBV9 and TRBJ1-1; D not resolved. CDR1 and CDR2 from the germline V gene are SGDLS and YYNGEE. The CDR3 totals 14 residues. Trimming left V 4 bases short and J 4 bases short, with 14 bases between. CDR3 sequence reads: CASSILESSTEAFF. CDR3 sequence (DNA): TGTGCCAGCAGCATCCTAGAGTCTAGCACTGAAGCTTTCTTT.

This chain connects TRBV6-2 or TRBV6-3 to TRBJ1-1, with 8 bases matching TRBD1. The CDR3 is made up of 15 amino acids. Trimming at V came to 2 bases and at J to 5 bases, leaving 7 bases not matched to a gene. The germline V gene has CDR1 MNHEY and CDR2 SVGEGT. DNA of the CDR3: TGTGCCAGCAGTTACCCACGGACAGGGAGTACTGAAGCTTTCTTT. This sequence encodes CASSYPRTGSTEAFF.

The CDR3 loop is CASSLVVGLDYGYTF. The CDR3 DNA follows: TGTGCCAGCAGCTTGGTGGTAGGGCTAGACTATGGCTACACCTTC. The chain has TRBV5-6 and TRBJ1-2; D is uncertain. There are 15 residues in the CDR3. V lost 0 bases to trimming and J lost 3 bases, with 12 bases between them. Germline CDR1 and CDR2: SGHDT and YYEEEE.

This clone was detected once. This chain links TRBV5-1 with TRBJ1-1; the D gene is possibly TRBD1 (6 bases). The CDR3 has 13 residues. Germline V lookup: CDR1 SGHRS, CDR2 YFSETQ. Trimming left V 4 bases short and J 7 bases short, with 14 bases between. The DNA of the CDR3 is TGCGCCAGCAGCCCGAGGGGGGGTAGTGAAGCTTTCTTT. Translated, it gives CASSPRGGSEAFF.

The chain employs TRBV7-3 and TRBJ2-1; a possible D gene is TRBD1 (5 bases). CDR1 is SGHTA, CDR2 FQGTGA, per germline. The CDR3 length is 16 residues. The V and J ends lost 1 base and 7 bases respectively, with 17 bases between them. In nucleotides, the CDR3 is TGTGCCAGCAGCTTAATGGTCCCAGGGTTGGGGAATGAGCAGTTCTTC. Its protein is CASSLMVPGLGNEQFF.

J is TRBJ2-5 and V is TRBV9; D remains unclear. The germline gives CDR1 SGDLS, CDR2 YYNGEE. V was pared by 7 bases and J by 5 bases, with 15 bases between. This CDR3 is built from 13 residues. CDR3 sequence: CASGEGLGETQYF. The CDR3 region has the DNA TGTGCCAGCGGGGAAGGGCTGGGGGAGACCCAGTACTTC.

For the CDR3, the DNA is TGCAGCGCACAGGGGCAGGGTCTCACTGAAGCTTTCTTT. It translates to CSAQGQGLTEAFF. The V gene is TRBV29-1, the J gene TRBJ1-1; 7 bases map to TRBD1. V shed 7 bases and J 4 bases; nucleotides not matched to a gene: 9. The CDR3 loop spans 13 amino acids. CDR1 and CDR2 (germline): SQVTM, ANQGSEA.

The rearrangement uses TRBV4-1 and TRBJ2-1; perhaps TRBD2 as D (6 bases). Between the trimmed V and J ends, which lost 4 bases and 1 base, there was a span of 11 bases. Per the germline V gene, CDR1 is MGHRA and CDR2 is YSYEKL. This CDR3 has 15 amino acids. CDR3 in amino acids: CASSPGTQSYNEQFF. CDR3 bases: TGCGCCAGCAGCCCCGGGACTCAATCCTACAATGAGCAGTTCTTC.

This chain connects TRBV5-6 to TRBJ1-2; 8 bases are shared with TRBD1. V trimming: 4 bases; J trimming: 2 bases; junction bases outside the gene matches: 4. This CDR3 is built from 14 residues. Germline CDR1 is SGHDT and CDR2 is YYEEEE. The CDR3 region is CASSLRGLNYGYTF. CDR3 DNA: TGTGCCAGCAGCCTCAGGGGGCTGAACTATGGCTACACCTTC.

The rearrangement joins TRBV7-3 to TRBJ2-7, with TRBD2 identical over 12 bases. Germline CDR1 SGHTA, CDR2 FQGTGA. Trimming cost V 5 bases and J 3 bases; bases outside gene matches: 5. The CDR3 has 15 residues. CDR3 sequence reads: CASSPGLAGIYEQYF. CDR3 sequence (DNA): TGTGCCAGCAGCCCCGGACTAGCGGGGATCTACGAGCAGTACTTC.

This chain joins TRBV28 and TRBJ1-1; D gene unclear. CDR1 is MDHEN, CDR2 SYDVKM, per germline. Trimming stripped 10 bases from V and 5 bases from J, with 17 bases between. There are 13 residues in the CDR3. In DNA form, the CDR3 reads TGTGCCACCTCCCTGGTCAGGAGGACTGAAGCTTTCTTT. It encodes CATSLVRRTEAFF.

This clone appeared a few times. This chain connects TRBV6-6 to TRBJ2-2; TRBD2 matches at 8 bases. Trimming at V came to 3 bases and at J to 7 bases, leaving 10 bases not matched to a gene. The germline V gene encodes CDR1 MNHNY and CDR2 SVGAGI (reference sequence). The CDR3 is 16 residues long. In DNA form, the CDR3 reads TGTGCCAGCAGTTATATAACGGGGGGGCCCGTCGGGGAGCTGTTTTTT. Translation: CASSYITGGPVGELFF.

DNA for the CDR3: TGTGCCAGCAGCCCAATCTCTGGGGCCAACGTCCTGACTTTC. Amino acids: CASSPISGANVLTF. The chain joins TRBV9 to TRBJ2-6; the D is unclear. Germline loops: CDR1 SGDLS, CDR2 YYNGEE. V dropped 4 bases and J dropped 0 bases, with 5 bases sitting between them. CDR3 length equals 14 residues. Using reference TRBV9 and TRBJ2-6 for the parts outside the CDR3, the full variable domain is DSGVTQTPKHLITATGQRVTLRCSPRSGDLSVYWYQQSLDQGLQFLIQYYNGEERAKGNILERFSAQQFPDLHSELNLSSLELGDSALYFCASSPISGANVLTFGAGSRLTVL.

V is TRBV10-3 and J is TRBJ2-4, with a possible D match to TRBD2 (5 bases). The CDR3 has 15 amino acids. Trimming removed 6 bases from V and 0 bases from J, with 12 bases in between. Germline V gene data show CDR1 as ENHRY and CDR2 as SYGVKD. The CDR3 region is CAISEGSLAKNIQYF. CDR3 nucleotides: TGTGCCATCAGCGAGGGAAGTTTAGCCAAAAACATTCAGTACTTC.

This clone has only a few counts. V is TRBV20-1 and J is TRBJ1-5, with TRBD1 matching over 7 bases. Per the germline V gene, CDR1 is DFQATT and CDR2 is SNEGSKA (reference sequence). V trimming: 3 bases; J trimming: 5 bases; junction bases outside the gene matches: 10. The CDR3 loop spans 15 amino acids. Written as DNA, the CDR3 is TGCAGTGCTAGTCACCCCGGGACAGCCGATCAGCCCCAGCATTTT. It specifies CSASHPGTADQPQHF.

The chain joins TRBV7-3 to TRBJ2-2, with D unclear. CDR3 size: 15 residues. Deletions cut 0 bases from V and 5 bases from J, with 10 bases between. Germline CDR1 and CDR2: SGHTA and FQGTGA. CDR3: CASSLTWGKTGELFF. DNA for the CDR3: TGTGCCAGCAGCTTAACTTGGGGTAAAACCGGGGAGCTGTTTTTT.

This clone showed up just once. The chain links TRBV5-5 to TRBJ2-7; D gene uncertain. Trimming removed 2 bases at V and 2 bases at J, with 11 bases between. CDR1 is SGHKS, CDR2 YYEKEE, per germline (reference sequence). The CDR3 is made up of 14 amino acids. The CDR3, as DNA: TGTGCCAGCAGCTTAGCATGGTATGCCTACGAGCAGTACTTC. It encodes CASSLAWYAYEQYF.

The V gene is TRBV5-1, the J gene TRBJ1-4; TRBD1 is a possible D gene (6 bases). With 0 bases removed from V and 4 bases from J, the gap between germline ends came to 10 bases. The CDR3 is made up of 15 amino acids. The germline V gene encodes CDR1 SGHRS and CDR2 YFSETQ. CDR3 DNA: TGCGCCAGCAGCTTGGCCGACAGGTTTAATGAAAAACTGTTTTTT. Residues: CASSLADRFNEKLFF.

This chain links TRBV9 with TRBJ1-3, with a tentative D call TRBD1 (5 bases). V lost 4 bases and J 0 bases, leaving 17 bases between the germline ends. Germline V gene data show CDR1 as SGDLS and CDR2 as YYNGEE. The CDR3 length is 17 residues. This CDR3 is CASSPMGRSDSGNTIYF. CDR3 nucleotides: TGTGCCAGCAGCCCTATGGGACGAAGCGACTCTGGAAACACCATATATTTT.